Listed here are 28 T cell receptor beta chains from one sample, sequenced in a study of blood T cell repertoires in COVID-19 (dated by TCRdb to about 2020). The method was the immunoSEQ multiplex PCR assay. TCRdb re-hosts the immuneACCESS table, in-frame sequences only. Its copies lack some clones; in the studies checked, an unresolved V gene accounts for under half of them, and the cause for the rest is not known. A total of over 250,000 clones appear in this sample, 75% to 90% of them only once. The ten largest clones take up about 1.6% of the sample. The specimen was peripheral blood. The receptors were gathered from a middle-aged woman who had recovered from COVID-19.

The chain combines TRBV9 with TRBJ2-5, with a possible D match to TRBD1 (6 bases). The CDR3 sequence is 14 residues long. Trimming pared 4 bases from V and 6 bases from J, leaving 16 bases between. The germline V gene has CDR1 SGDLS and CDR2 YYNGEE. CDR3 in amino acids: CASSTLPGAKTQYF. The CDR3 DNA is TGTGCCAGCAGCACGCTCCCAGGGGCGAAGACCCAGTACTTC.

The J gene is TRBJ2-5, the V gene TRBV5-6; TRBD1 matches at 7 bases. Germline V gene data show CDR1 as SGHDT and CDR2 as YYEEEE. The CDR3 length is 14 residues. Trimming at V came to 2 bases and at J to 4 bases, leaving 5 bases not matched to a gene. The DNA of the CDR3 is TGTGCCAGCAGCTTTCCGACAGGGCTAGAGACCCAGTACTTC. It translates to CASSFPTGLETQYF.

This clone showed up just a few times. V gene TRBV29-1 combines with J gene TRBJ1-1; D is unresolved. Germline V gene sequence: CDR1 SQVTM, CDR2 ANQGSEA. CDR3 length: 14 amino acids. V shed 7 bases and J shed 6 bases, with 21 bases lying between them. CDR3 loop: CSALGSHGEAEAFF. Here the CDR3 DNA reads TGCAGCGCTCTAGGCTCTCACGGGGAGGCTGAAGCTTTCTTT.

The CDR3 DNA is TGTGCCAGCAGCAGCCGGACAGGGGGCTCCGATGGCTACACCTTC. Protein: CASSSRTGGSDGYTF. The chain joins TRBV7-8 to TRBJ1-2; TRBD1 matches at 11 bases. The germline CDR1 and CDR2 sequences are SGHVS and FQNEAQ. With 5 bases clipped from V and 6 bases from J, the junction kept 8 bases outside the gene matches. The CDR3 runs to 15 residues.

The CDR3 is CASSVSRTGGSGELFF. The CDR3 bases are TGTGCCAGCAGCGTATCCAGGACAGGGGGTTCCGGGGAGCTGTTTTTT. The chain is built from TRBV9 and TRBJ2-2; 10 nucleotides align to TRBD1. V shed 1 base, J shed 6 bases, and the junction held 6 bases outside the gene matches. This CDR3 region has 16 residues. Germline V gene data show CDR1 as SGDLS and CDR2 as YYNGEE.

The genes are TRBV9 and TRBJ1-2; 9 bases agree with TRBD1. J gave up 8 bases and V 3 bases, and 11 bases lay outside the gene matches. The CDR3 is 15 residues long. CDR1 SGDLS and CDR2 YYNGEE come from the germline V gene. The DNA for the CDR3 is TGTGCCAGCAGCGCCTCTAAACAGGGGGCGCAGGGCTACACCTTC. This encodes CASSASKQGAQGYTF. Variable domain in full (rest from reference TRBV9 and TRBJ1-2): DSGVTQTPKHLITATGQRVTLRCSPRSGDLSVYWYQQSLDQGLQFLIQYYNGEERAKGNILERFSAQQFPDLHSELNLSSLELGDSALYFCASSASKQGAQGYTFGSGTRLTVV.

The chain is built from TRBV6-6 and TRBJ1-4; the match to TRBD1 covers 7 bases. Germline V gene lookup returns CDR1 MNHNY and CDR2 SVGAGI (reference sequence). V dropped 5 bases and J dropped 10; count of bases not matched to a gene: 16. The CDR3 runs to 16 residues. The DNA for the CDR3 is TGTGCCAGCAGTGCTCCGTGGGCAGGGGGGATTTTAAAACTGTTTTTT. Translation gives CASSAPWAGGILKLFF.

The gene calls are TRBV5-4 and TRBJ2-7; 13 bases are a match to TRBD2. Germline loops: CDR1 SGHNT, CDR2 YYREEE (reference sequence). V was clipped by 4 bases and J by 10 bases; unmatched bases: 8. This CDR3 spans 14 amino acids. The CDR3 spells CASSGGTSGAYQYF. The CDR3 nucleotides are TGTGCCAGCAGCGGGGGGACTAGCGGGGCTTACCAGTACTTC.

V and J are TRBV9 and TRBJ2-1, with a tentative D call TRBD2 (5 bases). In germline, CDR1 is SGDLS, CDR2 YYNGEE. This CDR3 is built from 16 residues. The ends were cut back, 0 bases at V and 6 bases at J, with 16 bases in the middle. CDR3 sequence: CASSVVKRSPPNEQFF. The CDR3 nucleotides are TGTGCCAGCAGCGTAGTGAAGCGGTCCCCTCCCAATGAGCAGTTCTTC. Full variable domain (missing parts from reference TRBV9 and TRBJ2-1): DSGVTQTPKHLITATGQRVTLRCSPRSGDLSVYWYQQSLDQGLQFLIQYYNGEERAKGNILERFSAQQFPDLHSELNLSSLELGDSALYFCASSVVKRSPPNEQFFGPGTRLTVL.

This clone has just a few counts. The chain links TRBV30 to TRBJ1-6; 9 nucleotides agree with TRBD1. The V gene's germline CDR1 is GTSNPN and CDR2 SVGIG (reference sequence). V was clipped by 3 bases and J by 10 bases; unmatched bases: 13. This CDR3 is 16 amino acids long. The CDR3 protein is CAWSPGTGYLRSPLHF. The CDR3 nucleotides read TGTGCCTGGAGCCCGGGGACAGGGTACCTAAGGTCACCCCTCCACTTT.

This clone was detected only a few times. The chain uses TRBV7-2 and TRBJ2-5; 9 bases fit TRBD2. The CDR3 length is 15 residues. Germline assignment: CDR1 SGHTA and CDR2 FQGNSA. J was trimmed by 5 bases and V by 4 bases; bases with no gene match: 8. The CDR3 sequence: CASSYRGGDSETQYF. The CDR3 bases are TGTGCCAGCAGCTATCGCGGGGGGGACTCGGAGACCCAGTACTTC.

The chain combines TRBV11-1 with TRBJ2-5; D possibly corresponds to TRBD2 (5 bases). The CDR3 has 13 amino acids. Germline V gene lookup returns CDR1 SGHAT and CDR2 FQDESV (reference sequence). The germline V and J ends were trimmed by 1 base and 4 bases, with 7 bases remaining between them. The CDR3 loop reads CASSLEAGETQYF. The CDR3 DNA is TGTGCCAGCAGCTTAGAGGCGGGAGAGACCCAGTACTTC.

V is TRBV9 and J is TRBJ1-6; 9 bases are shared with TRBD1. The CDR3 length is 18 residues. Germline V lookup: CDR1 SGDLS, CDR2 YYNGEE. Trimming cost V 6 bases and J 3 bases; bases outside gene matches: 13. CDR3 nucleotide sequence: TGTGCCAGCATTAATCTGGACAGGGGACGCGACTATAATTCACCCCTCCACTTT. Amino acid sequence: CASINLDRGRDYNSPLHF.

The gene calls are TRBV28 and TRBJ1-6; D uncertain. Trimming cost V 7 bases and J 10 bases, with 11 bases left between them. CDR3 length equals 12 residues. Germline CDR1 reads MDHEN; CDR2 reads SYDVKM. DNA for the CDR3: TGTGCCAGCAACGAGGGAGGGTCACCCCTCCACTTT. Protein product: CASNEGGSPLHF.

This clone was recorded a few times. V is TRBV4-1 and J is TRBJ1-2; TRBD1 is a possible D gene (5 bases). The length of the CDR3 is 16 residues. CDR1 and CDR2 from the germline V gene are MGHRA and YSYEKL. The germline V and J ends were trimmed by 1 base and 4 bases, with 16 bases remaining between them. CDR3 region: CASSQVRGVAGYGYTF. CDR3 nucleotide sequence: TGCGCCAGCAGCCAAGTGCGGGGGGTAGCGGGCTATGGCTACACCTTC.

The gene calls are TRBV5-1 and TRBJ1-4, with 7 bases lining up with TRBD1. J gave up 6 bases and V 5 bases, and 4 bases lay outside the gene matches. This CDR3 is built from 13 residues. Germline loops: CDR1 SGHRS, CDR2 YFSETQ. The CDR3 loop reads CASRQGTDEKLFF. Here the CDR3 DNA reads TGCGCCAGCAGACAGGGGACAGATGAAAAACTGTTTTTT.

Details on this clone: The sample contains more than one DNA sequence encoding this CDR3. The CDR3 loop is CASSFQGPYEQYF. The CDR3 nucleotides read TGCGCCAGCAGCTTCCAGGGGCCCTACGAGCAGTACTTC. The chain combines TRBV5-1 with TRBJ2-7; possible D gene TRBD1, 6 bases. Germline CDR1 and CDR2: SGHRS and YFSETQ. The CDR3 covers 13 residues. Trimming left V 2 bases short and J 2 bases short, with 8 bases between.

This rearrangement joins TRBV6-2 or TRBV6-3 to TRBJ1-2, with TRBD1 identical over 7 bases. After removal of 6 bases from V and 8 bases from J, the junction contained 9 bases not matched to a gene. The CDR3 extends over 13 amino acids. Germline loops: CDR1 MNHEY, CDR2 SVGEGT. CDR3 in DNA: TGTGCCAGCAGCCCCAACAGGGGAAGGGGCTACACCTTC. It codes for CASSPNRGRGYTF.

The chain carries TRBV11-2 and TRBJ2-1; TRBD2 might be the D (5 bases). The CDR3 runs 14 residues. Germline loops: CDR1 SGHAT, CDR2 FQNNGV. The V end was cut by 4 bases, the J end by 5 bases, with 12 bases between. For the CDR3, the DNA is TGTGCCAGCAGCTCGCAAAGGCGGGACAATGAGCAGTTCTTC. Translated, it gives CASSSQRRDNEQFF. The complete variable domain, with remaining parts taken from reference TRBV11-2 and TRBJ2-1, reads EAGVAQSPRYKIIEKRQSVAFWCNPISGHATLYWYQQILGQGPKLLIQFQNNGVVDDSQLPKDRFSAERLKGVDSTLKIQPAKLEDSAVYLCASSSQRRDNEQFFGPGTRLTVL.

CDR3: CASSKGTVDDYGYTF. For the CDR3, the DNA is TGTGCCAGCAGCAAAGGGACAGTCGACGACTATGGCTACACCTTC. V is TRBV21-1 and J is TRBJ1-2; whether TRBD1, the table's D call, matches the DNA was not checked. TRBV21-1 is a known pseudogene. The CDR3 consists of 15 residues.

Only one count was recorded for this clone. This chain links TRBV7-9 with TRBJ1-1; D gene unclear. Germline assignment: CDR1 SEHNR and CDR2 FQNEAQ (reference sequence). This CDR3 has 14 residues. V was cut by 3 bases and J by 5 bases, with 13 bases left in between. This CDR3 reads CASSFDWEKTEAFF. CDR3 DNA sequence: TGTGCCAGCAGCTTTGACTGGGAGAAAACTGAAGCTTTCTTT.

This chain connects TRBV5-1 to TRBJ1-2; 8 bases line up with TRBD1. The CDR3 runs to 15 residues. The germline gives CDR1 SGHRS, CDR2 YFSETQ. The V and J ends lost 4 bases and 4 bases, in that order; junction bases with no gene match: 9. The CDR3 sequence is CASSPQGEGGYGYTF. CDR3 nucleotide sequence: TGCGCCAGCAGCCCACAGGGGGAAGGCGGCTATGGCTACACCTTC.

This chain links TRBV11-2 with TRBJ1-6; 7 nucleotides match TRBD1. V lost 2 bases and J lost 7; bases outside the gene matches: 8. The CDR3 runs 16 residues. From germline, CDR1 is SGHAT and CDR2 FQNNGV. As DNA, the CDR3 is TGTGCCAGCAGCTTATACCGGGACAGTGGCAATTCACCCCTCCACTTT. It encodes CASSLYRDSGNSPLHF.

V and J are TRBV27 and TRBJ1-2; tentative D call: TRBD1 (6 bases). This CDR3 spans 13 amino acids. Germline V gene lookup returns CDR1 MNHEY and CDR2 SMNVEV (reference sequence). Deletions cut 5 bases from V and 8 bases from J, with 15 bases between. The CDR3 reads CASSAQGLWGYTF. DNA for the CDR3: TGTGCCAGCAGTGCCCAGGGGCTATGGGGCTACACCTTC.

V usage is TRBV9 and J usage is TRBJ2-5, with a tentative D call TRBD1 (5 bases). This CDR3 comprises 13 residues. CDR1 and CDR2 from the germline V gene are SGDLS and YYNGEE. Trimming took 2 bases from V and 4 from J, leaving 9 bases between them. CDR3 amino acids: CASSVRAGETQYF. The DNA of the CDR3 is TGTGCCAGCAGCGTCAGGGCCGGAGAGACCCAGTACTTC.

This rearrangement joins TRBV2 to TRBJ2-7; 8 bases are shared with TRBD2. CDR1 is SNHLY, CDR2 FYNNEI, per germline. The CDR3 extends over 14 amino acids. The trim removed 10 bases at V and 3 bases at J, leaving 11 bases unmatched. CDR3 sequence reads: CATRGSGDIYEQYF. The CDR3 bases are TGTGCCACCCGAGGTAGCGGGGACATCTACGAGCAGTACTTC. The variable domain in full, with the rest retrieved from reference TRBV2 and TRBJ2-7, is EPEVTQTPSHQVTQMGQEVILRCVPISNHLYFYWYRQILGQKVEFLVSFYNNEISEKSEIFDDQFSVERPDGSNFTLKIRSTKLEDSAMYFCATRGSGDIYEQYFGPGTRLTVT.

This rearrangement joins TRBV4-1 to TRBJ1-4; no clear D. There are 18 residues in the CDR3. Between the trimmed V and J ends, which lost 0 bases and 6 bases, there was a span of 20 bases. Per the germline V gene, CDR1 is MGHRA and CDR2 is YSYEKL. The CDR3 DNA follows: TGCGCCAGCAGCCAAGACCAGCGGTTGGAGGACGGACATGAAAAACTGTTTTTT. This codes for CASSQDQRLEDGHEKLFF.

The chain has TRBV19 and TRBJ1-2; the match to TRBD1 covers 9 bases. The CDR3 runs to 14 residues. Germline CDR1 is LNHDA and CDR2 is SQIVND (reference sequence). V was pared by 5 bases and J by 6 bases, with 7 bases of the junction left unmatched. CDR3 residues: CASSFRDRVHGYTF. The CDR3 nucleotides read TGTGCCAGTAGTTTCAGGGACAGGGTTCATGGCTACACCTTC.